This T cell receptor beta chain was sequenced in a study of blood T cell repertoires in COVID-19. Turning to the study itself: Samples of COVID-19 (acute and convalescent) were obtained from the United States, Italy and Spain. From T cells, B-cell-depleted T cells, or PBMCs came the material, which was cDNA or gDNA.

Original processing methods: Quantification of nucleated cells was approximated via reference gene primer amplification. Here immunoSEQ multiplex PCR was the method, and the copy in TCRdb shows in-frame clones only, minus some. Clonal size and the V and J genes are those of that table, whereas D and trimming came from the DNA. The profile shows tens of thousands of clones, around 83% of them singletons. This clone is a singleton in its sample. Per the germline V gene, CDR1 is MRHNA and CDR2 is SNTAGT. V was pared by 9 bases and J by 1 base, with 10 bases between. The CDR3 consists of 13 residues. The chain combines TRBV6-4 with TRBJ1-3, with D possibly matching TRBD1 (6 bases). Sample: peripheral blood. This clonotype originated in a man aged 60 to 69 with active COVID-19. CDR3 in DNA: TGTGCCAGGGGGGCAGGGTCTGGAAACACCATATATTTT. The encoded protein is CARGAGSGNTIYF.